The rows below give T cell receptor beta chains drawn from one sample of a study of CD8 T cells in Susac syndrome. Via MiXCR, TCRdb re-called the immunoSEQ multiplex PCR reads, giving one row per CDR3 protein. The sample consists of around 71,000 distinct CDR3 sequences, 93% of them appearing once. The material sequenced was CD4+ T cells from PBMCs. Receptors were obtained from a human donor with Susac syndrome. Both conserved end residues are part of each CDR3. D genes are given only for firm matches. Some rows have no size entry. The others give once, few or many, or a class for an expanded clone.

>TRBJ2-5|.|TRBV7-3|TRBD1
CASSLTGQQETQYF
TGTGCCAGCAGCTTAACGGGACAGCAAGAGACCCAGTACTTC
>TRBJ2-7|.|TRBV9|.
CASSVDQGSYEQYF
TGTGCCAGCAGCGTAGATCAGGGCTCCTACGAGCAGTACTTC
>TRBJ1-6|.|TRBV7-8|.
CASSLLPGTNNSPLHF
TGTGCCAGCAGCTTACTCCCAGGGACCAATAATTCACCCCTCCACTTT
>TRBJ2-1|.|TRBV7-3|.
CASSLLGNAQFF
TGTGCCAGCAGCTTATTAGGCAACGCCCAGTTCTTC
>TRBJ1-5|.|TRBV6-5|TRBD1
CASKTDRGYNQPQHF
TGTGCCAGCAAAACGGACAGGGGATACAATCAGCCCCAGCATTTT
>TRBJ2-3|.|TRBV19|.
CASSIVGTDTQYF
TGTGCCAGTAGTATAGTGGGCACAGATACGCAGTATTTT
>TRBJ2-1|.|TRBV13|TRBD1
CASSLGLQGAGNEQFF
TGTGCCAGCAGCTTAGGCCTACAGGGGGCGGGGAATGAGCAGTTCTTC
>TRBJ1-1|.|TRBV10-3|.
CAIRAGDTEAFF
TGTGCCATCAGGGCCGGGGACACTGAAGCTTTCTTT
>TRBJ2-7|.|TRBV7-9|.
CASSHPGDGSYEQYF
TGTGCCAGCAGCCATCCGGGGGACGGTTCCTACGAGCAGTACTTC
>TRBJ1-1|.|TRBV13|.
CASSSPQVNTEAFF
TGTGCCAGCAGCTCCCCACAGGTTAACACTGAAGCTTTCTTT
>TRBJ2-6|once|TRBV7-2|.
CASSLALGGGGANVLTF
TGTGCCAGCAGCTTAGCGCTCGGGGGCGGTGGGGCCAACGTCCTGACTTTC
>TRBJ2-7|.|TRBV28|.
CASSLGLRSSEQYF
TGTGCCAGCAGTTTAGGATTGAGGTCTTCCGAGCAGTACTTC
>TRBJ1-4|.|TRBV30|.
CAWSVNSREKLFF
TGTGCCTGGAGTGTAAATTCGCGGGAAAAACTGTTTTTT
>TRBJ2-1|.|TRBV10-3|.
CAIRGYNEQFF
TGTGCCATCAGAGGTTACAATGAGCAGTTCTTC
>TRBJ2-6|.|TRBV27|.
CASSFESGANVLTF
TGTGCCAGCAGTTTCGAGTCTGGGGCCAACGTCCTGACTTTC
>TRBJ1-1|.|TRBV20-1|.
CSFIVATEAFF
TGCAGTTTCATAGTGGCCACTGAAGCTTTCTTT
>TRBJ1-1|.|TRBV11-3|.
CASSLEADTEAFF
TGTGCCAGCAGCTTAGAGGCAGACACAGAAGCTTTCTTT
>TRBJ2-1|.|TRBV5-4|.
CASSLPKGGSSYNEQFF
TGTGCCAGCAGCTTGCCAAAGGGGGGCAGCTCCTACAATGAGCAGTTCTTC
>TRBJ2-7|.|TRBV7-2|.
CASSLAIDSYEQYF
TGTGCCAGCAGCTTAGCTATTGACAGCTACGAGCAGTACTTC
>TRBJ2-7|.|TRBV9|TRBD1
CASSVDTGVYEQYF
TGTGCCAGCAGCGTAGACACAGGGGTTTACGAGCAGTACTTC
>TRBJ1-5|.|TRBV7-9|TRBD1
CASSLWDRDFSQPQHF
TGTGCCAGCAGCTTATGGGACAGGGATTTTAGCCAGCCCCAGCATTTT
>TRBJ2-5|.|TRBV12-3/TRBV12-4|TRBD2
CASSRDGGGETQYF
TGTGCCAGCAGCCGCGACGGCGGGGGGGAGACCCAGTACTTC
>TRBJ2-7|once|TRBV11-2|.
CASSSLATGRNEQYF
TGTGCCAGCAGCTCGTTGGCCACAGGGAGGAACGAGCAGTACTTC
>TRBJ1-5|.|TRBV2|.
CASRFIDSHYQPQHF
TGTGCCAGCCGTTTTATAGACTCCCACTATCAGCCCCAGCATTTT
>TRBJ2-7|.|TRBV6-5|.
CASSYSTSSYEQYF
TGTGCCAGCAGTTACTCGACTAGCTCCTACGAGCAGTACTTC
>TRBJ1-2|.|TRBV20-1|.
CSAGEGVYGYTF
TGCAGTGCTGGGGAGGGGGTCTATGGCTACACCTTC
>TRBJ1-6|.|TRBV20-1|.
CSARAKVAGGYNSPLHF
TGCAGTGCTAGGGCCAAAGTGGCCGGGGGATATAATTCACCCCTCCACTTT
>TRBJ2-3|.|TRBV18|.
CASSQISTDTQYF
TGTGCCAGCTCACAGATTAGCACAGATACGCAGTATTTT
>TRBJ2-1|.|TRBV20-1|.
CSATDTGSLFGNEQFF
TGCAGTGCTACAGACACAGGGAGTTTGTTCGGCAATGAGCAGTTCTTC
>TRBJ2-2|.|TRBV19|.
CASSIREGAGELFF
TGTGCCAGTAGTATTCGCGAGGGGGCCGGGGAGCTGTTTTTT
>TRBJ2-5|.|TRBV11-1|TRBD1
CASSLRQGGRETQYF
TGTGCCAGCAGCTTAAGACAGGGGGGTCGAGAGACCCAGTACTTC
>TRBJ2-2|.|TRBV24-1|TRBD1
CATSDLDRGPANTGELFF
TGTGCCACCAGTGATCTTGACAGGGGGCCCGCGAACACCGGGGAGCTGTTTTTT
>TRBJ2-1|.|TRBV14|TRBD2
CASSHIARGGYNEQFF
TGTGCCAGCAGCCATATCGCGCGGGGGGGCTACAATGAGCAGTTCTTC
>TRBJ1-1|.|TRBV7-9|.
CASSLSGGRKDTEAFF
TGTGCCAGCAGCTTGAGTGGGGGGCGCAAGGACACTGAAGCTTTCTTT
>TRBJ2-3|.|TRBV20-1|.
CSASSGGVSTDTQYF
TGCAGTGCTAGTTCCGGCGGAGTAAGCACAGATACGCAGTATTTT
>TRBJ2-5|.|TRBV6-2/TRBV6-3|.
CASSYSPGVSVETQYF
TGTGCCAGCAGTTACTCCCCGGGGGTCTCAGTAGAGACCCAGTACTTC
>TRBJ2-7|.|TRBV20-1|.
CSAGDPGSYEQYF
TGCAGTGCTGGGGACCCTGGCTCCTACGAGCAGTACTTC
>TRBJ1-2|.|TRBV8-2|.
CGSPPRIRKTYGYTF
TGTGGCAGTCCACCCAGGATACGAAAGACCTATGGCTACACCTTC
>TRBJ2-3|.|TRBV7-2|TRBD2
CASSSGGGGAPSTDTQYF
TGTGCCAGCAGCTCCGGAGGCGGGGGGGCCCCTTCCACAGATACGCAGTATTTT
>TRBJ2-5|once|TRBV20-1|TRBD1
CSAPRQGSQETQYF
TGCAGTGCTCCAAGACAGGGATCCCAAGAGACCCAGTACTTC
>TRBJ2-1|.|TRBV7-2|.
CASSLAKPHEQFF
TGTGCCAGCAGCTTAGCGAAGCCCCATGAGCAGTTCTTC
>TRBJ2-5|.|TRBV7-2|TRBD2
CASSLPLAGLTTQYF
TGTGCCAGCAGCTTACCCCTAGCGGGCTTGACGACCCAGTACTTC
>TRBJ1-1|.|TRBV11-3|.
CASSSTDTEAFF
TGTGCCAGCAGCTCTACAGACACTGAAGCTTTCTTT
>TRBJ1-2|.|TRBV4-2|TRBD1
CASRQAGGDYGYTF
TGTGCCAGCAGGCAGGCAGGGGGCGACTATGGCTACACCTTC
>TRBJ2-1|few|TRBV19|.
CASSISLHNEQFF
TGTGCCAGTAGTATCTCCTTACACAATGAGCAGTTCTTC
>TRBJ2-2|.|TRBV20-1|.
CSAQLPGRNTGELFF
TGCAGTGCACAACTGCCAGGGAGGAACACCGGGGAGCTGTTTTTT
>TRBJ1-4|few|TRBV13|.
CASSFLMGGNEKLFF
TGTGCCAGCAGCTTCCTTATGGGGGGGAATGAAAAACTGTTTTTT
>TRBJ2-1|.|TRBV6-2/TRBV6-3|TRBD2
CASSHLLLAGGRNEQFF
TGTGCCAGCAGTCACCTCCTACTAGCGGGGGGGCGCAATGAGCAGTTCTTC
>TRBJ2-1|.|TRBV28|TRBD2
CASSFPSGGIYNEQFF
TGTGCCAGCAGTTTCCCTAGCGGGGGTATCTACAATGAGCAGTTCTTC
>TRBJ2-5|.|TRBV9|TRBD1
CASSETGVRETQYF
TGTGCTAGTTCGGAAACAGGGGTACGCGAGACCCAGTACTTC
>TRBJ2-7|.|TRBV6-5|TRBD1
CASSSTPGQGAYEQYF
TGTGCCAGCAGTTCCACTCCGGGACAGGGGGCGTATGAGCAGTACTTC
>TRBJ1-6|.|TRBV20-1|.
CSAKIATNNSPLHF
TGCAGTGCCAAAATCGCAACTAATAATTCACCCCTCCACTTT
>TRBJ1-2|once|TRBV7-9|TRBD1
CASKTQGPNGYTF
TGTGCCAGCAAGACACAGGGGCCCAATGGCTACACCTTC
>TRBJ2-7|.|TRBV15|TRBD1
CATSRPGQGAGYEQYF
TGTGCCACCAGCAGACCGGGACAGGGGGCGGGCTACGAGCAGTACTTC
>TRBJ1-5|.|TRBV19|.
CASNPTAGGQGQPQHF
TGTGCCAGTAACCCGACTGCCGGGGGCCAGGGTCAGCCCCAGCATTTT